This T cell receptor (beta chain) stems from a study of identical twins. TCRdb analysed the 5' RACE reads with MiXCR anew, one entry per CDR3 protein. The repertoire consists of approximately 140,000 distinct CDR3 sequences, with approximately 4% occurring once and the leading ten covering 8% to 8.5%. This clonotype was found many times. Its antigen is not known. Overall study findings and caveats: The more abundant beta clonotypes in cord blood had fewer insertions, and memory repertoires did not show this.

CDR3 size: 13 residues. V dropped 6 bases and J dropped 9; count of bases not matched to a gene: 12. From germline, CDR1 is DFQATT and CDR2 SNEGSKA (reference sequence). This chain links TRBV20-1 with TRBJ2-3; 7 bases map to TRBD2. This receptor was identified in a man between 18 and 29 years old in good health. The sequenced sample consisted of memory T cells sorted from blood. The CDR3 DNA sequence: TGCAGTGCCCCTGTAGTGGGGGGGAACACGCAGTATTTT. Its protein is CSAPVVGGNTQYF.